This T cell receptor (beta chain) is drawn from a study of T cell responses to AZD1222 COVID-19 vaccine. Notes on the study in general: Vaccine-related CD4 TCRs covered spike, predominating at 160-218 and 743-854. The donor group comprised mostly white British people and more females; the analysis possibly underestimated clonal diversity. Just six AZD1222 recipients tested seropositive at baseline.

Details on this clone: Its antigen is as yet unknown.

The CDR3 length is 15 residues. V lost 4 bases to trimming and J lost 4 bases, with 17 bases between them. Germline V gene data show CDR1 as SGHTS and CDR2 as YDEGEE. Data came from immunoSEQ multiplex PCR; TCRdb stores just in-frame clones and leaves some out. The data show 130,000 to 150,000 clones, with 85% to 95% seen just once and around 2.8% held by the top ten. V usage is TRBV5-8 and J usage is TRBJ1-2, with D possibly being TRBD1 (5 bases). This TCR was recovered from an adult in good health. This material consisted of peripheral blood, taken on day 0 of MenACWY control vaccination. CDR3 sequence: CASSGWGTHTYGYTF. The CDR3 DNA reads TGTGCCAGCAGCGGGTGGGGGACCCACACCTATGGCTACACCTTC.